This TCR beta chain comes out of a study of blood T cells in healthy people across ages. This clonotype was seen ten or more times. What it recognizes is unknown. Study-wide findings and caveats: In older individuals, TCR beta diversity per million T cells was lower, falling roughly linearly with age.

The V end was cut by 7 bases, the J end by 5 bases, with 11 bases between. The CDR3 totals 11 residues. CDR1 and CDR2 from the germline V gene are SQVTM and ANQGSEA. The authors ran a second PCR of about 7 to 12 cycles using a sample-barcoded 5' primer and a J-beta primer mix. Researchers report that each sample yielded at least 2.5 million CDR3-containing paired-end reads. A single record per CDR3 protein comes from TCRdb applying MiXCR to the 5' RACE reads. The profile shows 600,000 to 850,000 distinct CDR3 sequences, 20% to 30% of them singletons. The sample was also linked to a second study, of T cells of mothers and their children. That report adds: All donors were healthy and Caucasian; they were a few mothers and their six children. Some 2.8 million TCR beta reads per child versus over 9 million per mother.

The chain carries TRBV29-1 and TRBJ2-5; no clear D gene. This receptor was taken from a boy aged 10-17 years in good health. Sequencing was carried out using blood. The CDR3 loop is CSARYDETQYF. CDR3 in DNA: TGCAGCGCTCGATACGATGAGACCCAGTACTTC.